Given below is one T cell receptor (beta chain) in context. The data were obtained in a study of blood T cell repertoires in COVID-19. Here immunoSEQ multiplex PCR was the method, and the copy in TCRdb shows in-frame clones only, minus some. This sample has about 100,000 clones, with more than 75% found just once. The material sequenced was peripheral blood. This TCR was recovered from a middle-aged man with active or convalescent COVID-19.

CDR3 coding DNA: TGTGCCAGCAGTGAAGACACCCACACAGATACGCAGTATTTT. Translating it yields CASSEDTHTDTQYF. The chain couples TRBV2 to TRBJ2-3; D call uncertain. The length of the CDR3 is 14 residues. V lost 1 base and J lost 2, with 7 bases in between. The germline V gene has CDR1 SNHLY and CDR2 FYNNEI.